These T cell receptor beta chains were read from a single sample in a study of blood T cells in healthy people across ages. TCRdb called the 5' RACE reads again in MiXCR, with one record for every CDR3 protein. The sample has around 650,000 distinct CDR3 sequences; around two fifths are singletons. Sequencing was carried out using blood. These TCRs come from an elderly man in good health. Each CDR3 is given with its conserved first and last residue. Fields, in order: V gene, J gene, D gene, clone size, CDR3 protein, CDR3 DNA. The D gene is left open where the match is weak. The size field is filled for only some rows; it gives once, few, many or a size class.

TRBV12-3/TRBV12-4	TRBJ1-4	TRBD1	-	CASNRGQGPTNEKLFF	TGTGCCAGCAACCGAGGACAGGGACCAACTAATGAAAAACTGTTTTTT
TRBV6-2/TRBV6-3	TRBJ2-1	-	-	CILPSPGEYNEQFF	TGTATCTTGCCCAGCCCCGGGGAATACAATGAGCAGTTCTTC
TRBV10-1	TRBJ2-3	-	-	CASSDAPLASSTDTQYF	TGCGCCAGCAGTGATGCCCCCCTAGCGAGTAGCACAGATACGCAGTATTTT
TRBV15	TRBJ2-1	-	-	CATSRVGSSYNEQFF	TGTGCCACCAGCAGAGTAGGGAGTTCCTACAATGAGCAGTTCTTC
TRBV6-2/TRBV6-3	TRBJ2-1	TRBD2	-	CASSRLAGSYEQFF	TGTGCCAGCAGCAGACTAGCGGGATCCTACGAGCAGTTCTTC
TRBV20-1	TRBJ2-5	-	-	CSARSPDRPTQETQYF	TGCAGTGCTAGATCCCCCGACAGGCCAACCCAAGAGACCCAGTACTTC
TRBV3-1	TRBJ2-2	-	once	CASSHNPGETPGELFF	TGTGCCAGCAGCCACAACCCTGGGGAGACCCCCGGGGAGCTGTTTTTT
TRBV18	TRBJ2-3	-	-	CASSPMGVAQYF	TGTGCCAGCTCACCCATGGGGGTCGCGCAGTATTTT
TRBV28	TRBJ2-7	TRBD2	few	CASSTSGTSVHEQYF	TGTGCCAGCAGTACCTCCGGGACTAGCGTCCACGAGCAGTACTTC
TRBV28	TRBJ2-7	-	few	CASSAGKDEQYF	TGTGCCAGCAGCGCCGGAAAGGACGAGCAGTACTTC
TRBV14	TRBJ1-6	-	few	CASSRDFYNSPLHF	TGTGCCAGCAGTCGGGATTTCTATAATTCACCCCTCCACTTT
TRBV28	TRBJ1-5	TRBD1	-	CASILQGAVNQPQHF	TGTGCCAGCATTCTACAGGGGGCGGTGAATCAGCCCCAGCATTTT
TRBV12-3/TRBV12-4	TRBJ2-2	-	once	CATSGEGRNTGELFF	TGTGCCACCTCAGGGGAGGGGAGGAACACCGGGGAGCTGTTTTTT
TRBV5-1	TRBJ2-1	TRBD2	-	CASSLASGTSGLYEQFF	TGCGCCAGCAGCTTGGCCTCCGGGACTAGCGGCCTCTATGAGCAGTTCTTC
TRBV2	TRBJ2-1	-	many	CASSRDRDNEQFF	TGTGCCAGCAGTCGGGACCGAGACAATGAGCAGTTCTTC
TRBV7-2	TRBJ1-2	-	-	CASSLAYEGYTF	TGTGCCAGCAGCTTAGCTTACGAGGGCTACACCTTC
TRBV27	TRBJ2-7	TRBD1	many	CASSLRQGIYEQYF	TGTGCCAGCAGTCTCCGACAGGGGATCTACGAGCAGTACTTC
TRBV4-3	TRBJ1-1	-	-	CASIQTGRPAEAFF	TGCGCCAGCATCCAAACTGGACGGCCGGCTGAAGCTTTCTTT
TRBV6-1	TRBJ2-1	-	-	CASSEDRVMMEQFF	TGTGCCAGCAGTGAGGACAGAGTAATGATGGAGCAGTTCTTC
TRBV20-1	TRBJ2-7	TRBD2	-	CSARVYNLGQGRLAGGYEQYF	TGCAGTGCTAGAGTCTATAATCTGGGACAGGGGCGACTAGCGGGAGGTTACGAGCAGTACTTC
TRBV21-1	TRBJ2-2	-	-	CASSSDTDTGELFF	TGTGCCAGCAGCTCGGACACGGACACCGGGGAGCTGTTTTTT
TRBV6-1	TRBJ1-1	-	few	CASSSSEAWNTEAFF	TGTGCCAGCAGTTCGAGTGAAGCCTGGAACACTGAAGCTTTCTTT
TRBV28	TRBJ2-7	TRBD2	-	CASSSPPAGAYEQYF	TGTGCCAGCAGTTCGCCCCCGGCGGGGGCCTACGAGCAGTACTTC
TRBV5-1	TRBJ2-4	-	few	CASSLVAGKNIQYF	TGCGCCAGCAGCTTGGTGGCTGGGAAAAACATTCAGTACTTC
TRBV15	TRBJ2-5	-	-	CATSRAGAKETQYF	TGTGCCACCAGCAGAGCAGGGGCCAAGGAGACCCAGTACTTC
TRBV4-3	TRBJ2-3	TRBD2	many	CASSLGERREISDTQYF	TGCGCCAGCAGCCTCGGGGAACGGCGGGAGATTTCAGATACGCAGTATTTT
TRBV7-2	TRBJ2-3	TRBD1	many	CASSPAGTGGADTQYF	TGTGCCAGCAGCCCCGCCGGGACAGGGGGCGCAGATACGCAGTATTTT
TRBV7-9	TRBJ1-1	-	-	CASSLIRGANTEAFF	TGTGCCAGCAGCCTCATCCGTGGGGCTAACACTGAAGCTTTCTTT
TRBV20-1	TRBJ2-5	-	few	CSAVGQRRQETQYF	TGCAGTGCTGTTGGACAGCGAAGACAAGAGACCCAGTACTTC
TRBV6-2/TRBV6-3	TRBJ2-5	TRBD2	few	CASSYSSSGSETQYF	TGTGCCAGCAGTTACTCGTCTAGCGGGAGTGAGACCCAGTACTTC
TRBV27	TRBJ2-1	-	few	CASSPPQIHINEQFF	TGTGCCAGCAGTCCTCCCCAAATCCACATCAATGAGCAGTTCTTC
TRBV28	TRBJ2-3	-	many	CATEHSTDTQYF	TGTGCCACCGAGCATAGCACAGATACGCAGTATTTT